This TCR beta chain appears in the sequencing data of a study of shared clonotypes between healthy human individuals. This CDR3 comprises 14 residues. V was clipped by 4 bases and J by 1 base; unmatched bases: 4. CDR1 is MNHNS and CDR2 is SASEGT in the germline V gene. TCRdb's table, derived via immunoSEQ multiplex PCR, lists solely in-frame clones and lacks some. The sample includes 2,500,000 or so clones, around nine tenths of them seen just once. The chain links TRBV6-1 to TRBJ2-7; 7 nucleotides agree with TRBD2. Material: naive CD4+ T cells sorted from blood. Subset given: CD45RA+ positively selected. This TCR derives from a man between 18 and 35 years old in good health. The CDR3 is CASSVGGISYEQYF. CDR3 DNA sequence: TGTGCCAGCAGTGTGGGGGGGATTTCCTACGAGCAGTACTTC.